Sequencing of this TCR beta chain was carried out in a study of blood T cells in healthy people across ages. Study-wide points: TCR beta diversity, measured per million T cells, fell in a roughly linear way with age. PBMC samples, being unsorted, prevented any conclusive comparison of naive and antigen-experienced cells.

This clonotype was seen a few times. The antigen remains unidentified. Combining a sample-barcoded 5' primer with a J-beta primer mix, a second PCR ran for 7 to 11 cycles. TCRdb passed the 5' RACE reads through MiXCR, listing each CDR3 protein once. The sample records around 870,000 distinct CDR3 sequences, about 30% being singletons. V lost 4 bases and J lost 7, with 16 bases in between. The CDR3 runs to 15 residues. Per the germline V gene, CDR1 is MNHEY and CDR2 is SMNVEV (reference sequence). Sequencing was carried out using blood. The clonotype was recovered from a woman of 80 years or more in good health. The J gene is TRBJ1-4, the V gene TRBV27; D possibly corresponds to TRBD1 (5 bases). The CDR3 spells CASSSTGTGSEKLFF. The CDR3 coding sequence is TGTGCCAGCAGTTCGACCGGGACCGGGAGTGAAAAACTGTTTTTT.